The rows below give T cell receptor beta chains drawn from one sample of a study of patients and donors after allogeneic stem cell transplantation. In TCRdb, the RT-PCR reads were re-called with MiXCR into one record per CDR3 protein. Seen here are about a million distinct CDR3 sequences, about a sixth observed once, and the top ten hold 6%. Material for sequencing was blood, either unsorted or a sorted T cell fraction (not recorded which). These receptors were collected from a human donor who was either an allogeneic HSCT recipient or a stem cell or donor lymphocyte infusion donor (not recorded which). It is not recorded whose cells these are; they may come from a transplant donor. Each CDR3 is given with its conserved first and last residue. Each record gives: clone size, V gene, J gene, CDR3 length, D gene, CDR3 DNA, CDR3 protein. D genes are given only for firm matches. Size is omitted from some rows. Given values are once, few, many or a class for expanded clones.

size: few; V: TRBV4-1; J: TRBJ2-7; length: 15; D: TRBD2; DNA: TGCGCCAGCAGCCAAAAAGCGGGAGGGCCTTACGAGCAGTACTTC; CDR3: CASSQKAGGPYEQYF
size: -; V: TRBV20-1; J: TRBJ2-5; length: 14; D: -; DNA: TGCAGCGCCAAGGGGCCTCGGGCGGTGGAGACCCAGTACTTC; CDR3: CSAKGPRAVETQYF
size: many; V: TRBV9; J: TRBJ1-1; length: 14; D: -; DNA: TGTGCCAGCAGCGTAGACGCCGAGGGCACTGAAGCTTTCTTT; CDR3: CASSVDAEGTEAFF
size: few; V: TRBV13; J: TRBJ1-2; length: 16; D: -; DNA: TGTGCCAGCAGCTTAGAGACGAGGGGGTTTACCTATGGCTACACCTTC; CDR3: CASSLETRGFTYGYTF
size: few; V: TRBV28; J: TRBJ1-5; length: 13; D: -; DNA: TGTGCCAGCAGTGCAGGGGTGAATCAGCCCCAGCATTTT; CDR3: CASSAGVNQPQHF
size: -; V: TRBV15; J: TRBJ2-1; length: 15; D: -; DNA: TGTGCCACCAGCGAGTGGCGGGCTCCGGGAAATGAGCAGTTCTTC; CDR3: CATSEWRAPGNEQFF
size: -; V: TRBV4-1; J: TRBJ1-1; length: 16; D: -; DNA: TGCGCCAGCAGCCAAGCCTCGCACAGTTTGAACACTGAAGCTTTCTTT; CDR3: CASSQASHSLNTEAFF
size: -; V: TRBV7-3; J: TRBJ1-1; length: 14; D: -; DNA: TGTGCCAGCAGCTTAACCGGCCGCAGCACTGAAGCTTTCTTT; CDR3: CASSLTGRSTEAFF
size: many; V: TRBV2; J: TRBJ2-1; length: 14; D: -; DNA: TGTGCCAGCAGAACGGGAGGGGGGACAGTCCCCCCCCTCTTC; CDR3: CASRTGGGTVPPLF
size: -; V: TRBV27; J: TRBJ2-1; length: 18; D: TRBD2; DNA: TGTGCCAGCAGTCCTCAGACTAGCGGGAGGGGCAAGTACAATGAGCAGTTCTTC; CDR3: CASSPQTSGRGKYNEQFF
size: many; V: TRBV12-3/TRBV12-4; J: TRBJ1-1; length: 15; D: -; DNA: TGTGCCAGCAGTCCTCGGGGAGGGGGAAACACTGAAGCTTTCTTT; CDR3: CASSPRGGGNTEAFF
size: -; V: TRBV5-1; J: TRBJ2-2; length: 18; D: TRBD2; DNA: TGCGCCAGCAGGCTGGGGACCACAAGCGGGAGTAGAACCGGGGAGCTGTTTTTT; CDR3: CASRLGTTSGSRTGELFF
size: -; V: TRBV14; J: TRBJ2-1; length: 16; D: -; DNA: TGTGCCAGCAGCCAAGACGCGGGACAGCTCTACAATGAGCAGTTCTTC; CDR3: CASSQDAGQLYNEQFF
size: -; V: TRBV5-6; J: TRBJ1-2; length: 14; D: -; DNA: TGTGCCAGCAGCTCTGGACAGCCCCGGGAGGGCTACACCTTC; CDR3: CASSSGQPREGYTF
size: few; V: TRBV20-1; J: TRBJ2-7; length: 15; D: TRBD1; DNA: TGCAGTGCTAGAACCACCGGGACAGGGGTCTACGAGCAGTACTTC; CDR3: CSARTTGTGVYEQYF
size: -; V: TRBV12-3/TRBV12-4; J: TRBJ2-7; length: 17; D: TRBD2; DNA: TGTGCCAGCAGGAGGATGGGGACTAGCGGGAGTAATGACGAGCAGTACTTC; CDR3: CASRRMGTSGSNDEQYF
size: -; V: TRBV27; J: TRBJ2-3; length: 14; D: -; DNA: TGTGCCAGCAGTCCCCTTTGGGGGTCGGATACGCAGTATTTT; CDR3: CASSPLWGSDTQYF
size: many; V: TRBV4-2; J: TRBJ2-5; length: 14; D: TRBD2; DNA: TGTGCCAGCAGCCAGACTAGCGGGGGAGAGACCCAGTACTTC; CDR3: CASSQTSGGETQYF
size: once; V: TRBV5-4; J: TRBJ2-5; length: 15; D: TRBD2; DNA: TGTGCCAGCAGCTATATAGCGGGGGGGCAAGAGACCCAGTACTTC; CDR3: CASSYIAGGQETQYF
size: -; V: TRBV4-2; J: TRBJ1-5; length: 15; D: -; DNA: TGTGCCAGCAGCCAAGAACATATTAGCAATCAGCCCCAGCATTTT; CDR3: CASSQEHISNQPQHF
size: few; V: TRBV5-1; J: TRBJ2-1; length: 16; D: -; DNA: TGCGCCAGCAGCTTGAGGGCTAGCCCCTGGCACAATGAGCAGTTCTTC; CDR3: CASSLRASPWHNEQFF
size: -; V: TRBV27; J: TRBJ2-1; length: 13; D: TRBD2; DNA: TGTGCCAGCAGTTTATATCTTAGCGGGAGGGAGTTCTTC; CDR3: CASSLYLSGREFF
size: many; V: TRBV3-1; J: TRBJ2-7; length: 11; D: -; DNA: TGTGCCAGCCGAGACAGAGGCGAGCAGTACTTC; CDR3: CASRDRGEQYF
size: -; V: TRBV6-1; J: TRBJ2-7; length: 15; D: TRBD1; DNA: TGTGCCAGCAGGCTAACCGGGACAGGGTTATACGAGCAGTACTTC; CDR3: CASRLTGTGLYEQYF
size: -; V: TRBV7-9; J: TRBJ2-2; length: 16; D: TRBD2; DNA: TGTGCCAGCAGCCCTAGGACTAGTTACTACACCGGGGAGCTGTTTTTT; CDR3: CASSPRTSYYTGELFF
size: few; V: TRBV5-1; J: TRBJ2-6; length: 16; D: -; DNA: TGCGCCAGCAGCTTGGGGCCAGCCTCCGGGGCCAACGTCCTGACTTTC; CDR3: CASSLGPASGANVLTF
size: -; V: TRBV20-1; J: TRBJ2-5; length: 15; D: -; DNA: TGCAGTGCTAGGGATCCCAGGGTAGGAGGAGAGACCCAGTACTTC; CDR3: CSARDPRVGGETQYF
size: -; V: TRBV20-1; J: TRBJ1-1; length: 13; D: -; DNA: TGCAGTCCATGGCAGGGCGGGGGCACTGAAGCTTTCTTT; CDR3: CSPWQGGGTEAFF
size: many; V: TRBV5-1; J: TRBJ1-2; length: 12; D: TRBD1; DNA: TGCGCCAGCAGCTTGGAAGGGGGCGGCTACACCTTC; CDR3: CASSLEGGGYTF
size: -; V: TRBV20-1; J: TRBJ1-1; length: 14; D: -; DNA: TGCAGTGCCACGGACGGATCCTTGAACACTGAAGCTTTCTTT; CDR3: CSATDGSLNTEAFF
size: many; V: TRBV12-3/TRBV12-4; J: TRBJ2-7; length: 15; D: -; DNA: TGTGCCAGCACCCCCTCTCGGAGTTGGGGGTACGAGCAGTACTTC; CDR3: CASTPSRSWGYEQYF
size: -; V: TRBV10-3; J: TRBJ1-1; length: 14; D: -; DNA: TGTGCCATCAGTGACCCAGGGGTGTGGACTGAAGCTTTCTTT; CDR3: CAISDPGVWTEAFF
size: -; V: TRBV3-1; J: TRBJ1-1; length: 13; D: -; DNA: TGTGCCAGCAGCCCAGGTAGGGGTTCTCGCGCTTTCTTT; CDR3: CASSPGRGSRAFF
size: -; V: TRBV12-3/TRBV12-4; J: TRBJ2-3; length: 16; D: TRBD2; DNA: TGTGCCAGCAGTTCCGCGGGGGGCGGGGTTCTGTCTACGCAGTATTTT; CDR3: CASSSAGGGVLSTQYF
size: few; V: TRBV5-6; J: TRBJ2-2; length: 14; D: TRBD2; DNA: TGTGTCCAAGCGGGGGGTTCGAACACCGGGGAGCTGTTTTTT; CDR3: CVQAGGSNTGELFF